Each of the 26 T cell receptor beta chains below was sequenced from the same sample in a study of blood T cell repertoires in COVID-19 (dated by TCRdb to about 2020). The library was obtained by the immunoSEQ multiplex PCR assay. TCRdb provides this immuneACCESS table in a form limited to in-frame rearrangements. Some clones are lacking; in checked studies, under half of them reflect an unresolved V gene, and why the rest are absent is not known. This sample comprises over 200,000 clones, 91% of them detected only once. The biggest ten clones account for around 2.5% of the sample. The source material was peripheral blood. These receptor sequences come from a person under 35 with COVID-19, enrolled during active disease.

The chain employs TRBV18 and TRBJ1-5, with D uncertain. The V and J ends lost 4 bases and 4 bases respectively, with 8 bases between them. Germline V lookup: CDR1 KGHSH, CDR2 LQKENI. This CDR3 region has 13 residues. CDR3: CASSLDMNQPQHF. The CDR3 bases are TGTGCCAGCTCACTTGACATGAATCAGCCCCAGCATTTT.

The CDR3 sequence is CSVRAGTNAETQYF. In DNA, the CDR3 is TGCAGCGTTCGCGCGGGGACTAACGCCGAGACCCAGTACTTC. The chain has TRBV29-1 and TRBJ2-5; 7 nucleotides match TRBD2. J was trimmed by 5 bases and V by 5 bases; bases with no gene match: 11. The CDR3 is made up of 14 amino acids. Germline V gives CDR1 SQVTM, CDR2 ANQGSEA.

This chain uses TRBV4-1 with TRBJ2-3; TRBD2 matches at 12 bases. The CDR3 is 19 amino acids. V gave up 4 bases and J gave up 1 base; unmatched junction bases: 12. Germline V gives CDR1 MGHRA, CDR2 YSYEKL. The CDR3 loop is CASSPGLAGSTRRTDTQYF. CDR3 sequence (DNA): TGCGCCAGCAGCCCGGGACTAGCGGGCTCAACTCGCCGCACAGATACGCAGTATTTT.

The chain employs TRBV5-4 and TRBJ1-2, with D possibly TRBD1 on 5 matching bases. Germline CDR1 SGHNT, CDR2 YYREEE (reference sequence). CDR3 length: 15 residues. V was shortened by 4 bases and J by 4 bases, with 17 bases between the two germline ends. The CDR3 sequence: CASSTPQDSAYGYTF. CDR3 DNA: TGTGCCAGCAGCACCCCACAGGATTCGGCCTATGGCTACACCTTC.

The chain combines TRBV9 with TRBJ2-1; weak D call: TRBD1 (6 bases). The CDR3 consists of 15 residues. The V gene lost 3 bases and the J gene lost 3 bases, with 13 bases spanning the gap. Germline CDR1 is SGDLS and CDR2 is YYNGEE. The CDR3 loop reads CASSEDSAGYNEQFF. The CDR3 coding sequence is TGTGCCAGCAGCGAGGACAGCGCGGGCTACAATGAGCAGTTCTTC. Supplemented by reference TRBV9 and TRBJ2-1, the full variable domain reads DSGVTQTPKHLITATGQRVTLRCSPRSGDLSVYWYQQSLDQGLQFLIQYYNGEERAKGNILERFSAQQFPDLHSELNLSSLELGDSALYFCASSEDSAGYNEQFFGPGTRLTVL.

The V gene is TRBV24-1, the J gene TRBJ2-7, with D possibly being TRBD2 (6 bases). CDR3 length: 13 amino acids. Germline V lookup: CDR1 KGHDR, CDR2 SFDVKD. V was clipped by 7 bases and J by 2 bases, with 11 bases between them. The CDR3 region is CATSPGVTYEQYF. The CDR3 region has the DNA TGTGCCACCAGCCCGGGAGTCACCTACGAGCAGTACTTC.

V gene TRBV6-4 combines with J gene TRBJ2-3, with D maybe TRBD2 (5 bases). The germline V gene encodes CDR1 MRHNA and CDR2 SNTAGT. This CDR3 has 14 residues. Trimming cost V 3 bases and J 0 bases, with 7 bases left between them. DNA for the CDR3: TGTGCCAGCAGTGAGGGCGGGAGCACAGATACGCAGTATTTT. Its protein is CASSEGGSTDTQYF.

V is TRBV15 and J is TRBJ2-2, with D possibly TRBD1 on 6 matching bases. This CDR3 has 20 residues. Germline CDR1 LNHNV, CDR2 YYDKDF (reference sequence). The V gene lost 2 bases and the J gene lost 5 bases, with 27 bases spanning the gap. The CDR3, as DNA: TGTGCCACCAGCAGAACCAGGGCTGGGACACACCAACCCCGGACCGGGGAGCTGTTTTTT. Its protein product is CATSRTRAGTHQPRTGELFF.

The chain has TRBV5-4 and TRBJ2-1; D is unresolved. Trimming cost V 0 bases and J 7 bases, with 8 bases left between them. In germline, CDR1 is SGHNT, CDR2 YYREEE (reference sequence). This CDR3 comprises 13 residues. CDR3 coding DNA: TGTGCCAGCAGCTTGGCTAGAAGTAATGAGCAGTTCTTC. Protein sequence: CASSLARSNEQFF.

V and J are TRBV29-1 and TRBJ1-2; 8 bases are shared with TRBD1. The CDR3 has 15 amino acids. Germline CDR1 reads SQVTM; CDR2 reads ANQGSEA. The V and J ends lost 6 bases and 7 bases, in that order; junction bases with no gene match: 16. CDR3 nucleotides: TGCAGCGTCGATTCCGGGACAGGTGGTACGAGTGGCTACACCTTC. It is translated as CSVDSGTGGTSGYTF.

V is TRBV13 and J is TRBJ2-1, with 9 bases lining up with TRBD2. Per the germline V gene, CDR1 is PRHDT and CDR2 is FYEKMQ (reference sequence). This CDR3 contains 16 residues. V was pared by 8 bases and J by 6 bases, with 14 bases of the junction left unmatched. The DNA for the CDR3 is TGTGCCAGCGTAGTAGCGGGAGAAGCTCGTCGCAATGAGCAGTTCTTC. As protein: CASVVAGEARRNEQFF.

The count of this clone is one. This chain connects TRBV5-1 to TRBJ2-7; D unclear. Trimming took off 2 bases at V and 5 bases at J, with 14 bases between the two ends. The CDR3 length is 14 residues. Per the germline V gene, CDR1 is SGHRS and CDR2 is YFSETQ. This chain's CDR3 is CASSFTDPIHEQYF. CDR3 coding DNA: TGCGCCAGCAGCTTCACAGACCCCATCCACGAGCAGTACTTC.

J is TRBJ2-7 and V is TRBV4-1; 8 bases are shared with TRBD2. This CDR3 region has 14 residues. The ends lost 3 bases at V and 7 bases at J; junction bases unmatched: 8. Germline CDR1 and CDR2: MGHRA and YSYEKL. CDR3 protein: CASSQATGGGEQYF. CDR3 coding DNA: TGCGCCAGCAGCCAGGCGACGGGAGGGGGTGAGCAGTACTTC.

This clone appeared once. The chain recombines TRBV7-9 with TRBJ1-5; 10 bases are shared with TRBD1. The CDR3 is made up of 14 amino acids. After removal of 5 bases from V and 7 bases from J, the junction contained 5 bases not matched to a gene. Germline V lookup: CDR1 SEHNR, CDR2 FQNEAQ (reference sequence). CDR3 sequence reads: CASSGQGVGQPQHF. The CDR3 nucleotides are TGTGCCAGCAGCGGACAGGGGGTCGGACAGCCCCAGCATTTT.

CDR3 coding DNA: TGCGCCAGCCACACCGGGACTAGCGGGATTGATCGTCAGTTCTTC. Translated: CASHTGTSGIDRQFF. The V and J genes are TRBV5-1 and TRBJ2-1; 13 nucleotides line up with TRBD2. The CDR3 runs 15 residues. The V gene's germline CDR1 is SGHRS and CDR2 YFSETQ. V lost 7 bases to trimming and J lost 13 bases; unmatched junction nucleotides: 14.

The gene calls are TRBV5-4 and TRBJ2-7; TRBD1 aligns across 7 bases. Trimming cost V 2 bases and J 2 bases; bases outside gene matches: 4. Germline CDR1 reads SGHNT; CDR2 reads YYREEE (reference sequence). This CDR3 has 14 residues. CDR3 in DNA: TGTGCCAGCAGCTTCGACCAGGGGGCCTACGAGCAGTACTTC. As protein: CASSFDQGAYEQYF.

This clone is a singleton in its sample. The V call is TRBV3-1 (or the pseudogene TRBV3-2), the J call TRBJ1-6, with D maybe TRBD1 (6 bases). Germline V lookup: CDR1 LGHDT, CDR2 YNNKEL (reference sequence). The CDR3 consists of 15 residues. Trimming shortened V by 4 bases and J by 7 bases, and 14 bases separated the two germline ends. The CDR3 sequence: CASSPTGQGNSPLHF. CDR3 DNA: TGTGCCAGCAGCCCCACTGGCCAGGGGAATTCACCCCTCCACTTT.

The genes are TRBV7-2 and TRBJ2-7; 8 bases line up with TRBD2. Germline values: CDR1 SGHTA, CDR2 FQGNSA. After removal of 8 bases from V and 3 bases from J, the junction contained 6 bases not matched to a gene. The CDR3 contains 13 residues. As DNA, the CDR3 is TGTGCCAGCGGCTCGGGGGGGGGCTACGAGCAGTACTTC. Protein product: CASGSGGGYEQYF. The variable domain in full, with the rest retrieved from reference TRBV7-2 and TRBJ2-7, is GAGVSQSPSNKVTEKGKDVELRCDPISGHTALYWYRQSLGQGLEFLIYFQGNSAPDKSGLPSDRFSAERTGGSVSTLTIQRTQQEDSAVYLCASGSGGGYEQYFGPGTRLTVT.

The CDR3 DNA follows: TGTGCCAGCAGTAACAGGGACGCGTCCTATAATTCACCCCTCCACTTT. It yields the protein CASSNRDASYNSPLHF. The V call is TRBV28, the J call TRBJ1-6, with D possibly being TRBD1 (6 bases). Per the germline V gene, CDR1 is MDHEN and CDR2 is SYDVKM. The V end lost 5 bases, the J end lost 1 base, and 12 bases lay between the germline ends. The CDR3 runs to 16 residues. Using reference TRBV28 and TRBJ1-6 for the parts outside the CDR3, the full variable domain is DVKVTQSSRYLVKRTGEKVFLECVQDMDHENMFWYRQDPGLGLRLIYFSYDVKMKEKGDIPEGYSVSREKKERFSLILESASTNQTSMYLCASSNRDASYNSPLHFGNGTRLTVT.

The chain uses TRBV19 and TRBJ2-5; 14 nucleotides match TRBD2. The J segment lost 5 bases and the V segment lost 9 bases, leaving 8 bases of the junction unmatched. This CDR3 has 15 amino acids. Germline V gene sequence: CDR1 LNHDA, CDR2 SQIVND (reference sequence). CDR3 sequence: CASGTSGSRGETQYF. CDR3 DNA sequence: TGTGCCAGCGGGACTAGCGGGAGTCGAGGGGAGACCCAGTACTTC.

CDR3 nucleotides: TGCGCCAGCAGTCCTATGGGGACAGGGGGCTACGAGCAGTACTTC. Its protein is CASSPMGTGGYEQYF. The rearrangement links TRBV5-1 to TRBJ2-7; 11 nucleotides line up with TRBD1. The CDR3 runs to 15 residues. Germline loops: CDR1 SGHRS, CDR2 YFSETQ. V lost 5 bases and J lost 3; bases outside the gene matches: 7.

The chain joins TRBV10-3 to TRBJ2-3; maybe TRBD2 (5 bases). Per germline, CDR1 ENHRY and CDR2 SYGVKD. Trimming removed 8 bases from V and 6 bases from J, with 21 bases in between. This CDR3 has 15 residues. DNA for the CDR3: TGTGCCATCGCTGTGGACCCAGGACTGTCGGATACGCAGTATTTT. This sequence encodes CAIAVDPGLSDTQYF.

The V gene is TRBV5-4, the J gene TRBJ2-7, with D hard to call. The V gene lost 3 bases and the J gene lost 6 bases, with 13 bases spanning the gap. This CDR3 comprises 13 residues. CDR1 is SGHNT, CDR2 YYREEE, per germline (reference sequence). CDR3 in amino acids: CASSSPSRAEQYF. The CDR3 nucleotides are TGTGCCAGCAGCTCCCCCTCTAGAGCCGAGCAGTACTTC. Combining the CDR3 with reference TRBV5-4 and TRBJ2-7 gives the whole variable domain ETGVTQSPTHLIKTRGQQVTLRCSSQSGHNTVSWYQQALGQGPQFIFQYYREEENGRGNFPPRFSGLQFPNYSSELNVNALELDDSALYLCASSSPSRAEQYFGPGTRLTVT.

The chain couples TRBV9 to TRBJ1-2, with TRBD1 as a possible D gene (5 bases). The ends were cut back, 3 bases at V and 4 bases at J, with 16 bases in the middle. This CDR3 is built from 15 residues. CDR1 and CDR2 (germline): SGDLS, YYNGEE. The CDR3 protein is CASSAFTTGIYGYTF. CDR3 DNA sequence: TGTGCCAGCAGCGCTTTTACTACAGGAATCTATGGCTACACCTTC.

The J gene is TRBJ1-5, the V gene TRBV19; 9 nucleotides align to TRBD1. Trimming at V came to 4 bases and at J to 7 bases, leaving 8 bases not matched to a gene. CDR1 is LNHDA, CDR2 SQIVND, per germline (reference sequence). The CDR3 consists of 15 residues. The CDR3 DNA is TGTGCCAGTAGTACACGGGACAGGGTGGGCCAGCCCCAGCATTTT. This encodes CASSTRDRVGQPQHF.

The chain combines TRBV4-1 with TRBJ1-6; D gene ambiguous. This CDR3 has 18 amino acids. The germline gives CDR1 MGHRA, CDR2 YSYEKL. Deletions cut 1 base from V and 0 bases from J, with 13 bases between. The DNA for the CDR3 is TGCGCCAGCAGCCAAGTAGCCAGGAGGAGCTCCTATAATTCACCCCTCCACTTT. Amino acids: CASSQVARRSSYNSPLHF.